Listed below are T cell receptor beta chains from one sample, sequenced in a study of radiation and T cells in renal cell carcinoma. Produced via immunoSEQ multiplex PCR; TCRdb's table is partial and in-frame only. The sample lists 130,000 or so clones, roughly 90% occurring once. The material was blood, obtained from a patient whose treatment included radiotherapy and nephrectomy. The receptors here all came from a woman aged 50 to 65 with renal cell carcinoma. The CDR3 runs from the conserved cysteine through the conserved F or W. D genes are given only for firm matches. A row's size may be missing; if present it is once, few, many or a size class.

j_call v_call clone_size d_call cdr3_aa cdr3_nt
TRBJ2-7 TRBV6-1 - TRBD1 CASSVAGTGFYEQYF TGTGCCAGCAGTGTCGCCGGGACAGGGTTCTACGAGCAGTACTTC
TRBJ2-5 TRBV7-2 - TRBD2 CASSLALPGGRETQYF TGTGCCAGCAGCTTAGCTTTGCCGGGGGGGCGGGAGACCCAGTACTTC
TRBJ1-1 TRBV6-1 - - CASSETFGDTEAFF TGTGCCAGCAGTGAAACTTTCGGAGACACTGAAGCTTTCTTT
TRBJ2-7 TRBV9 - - CASSVDPDPYEQYF TGTGCCAGCAGCGTAGACCCAGACCCCTACGAGCAGTACTTC
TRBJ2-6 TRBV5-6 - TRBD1 CASSPGPGQGAKGANVLTF TGTGCCAGCAGCCCCGGTCCAGGACAGGGGGCGAAAGGGGCCAACGTCCTGACTTTC
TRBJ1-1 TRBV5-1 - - CASSHGGQRNTEAFF TGCGCCAGCAGCCATGGGGGGCAGAGGAACACTGAAGCTTTCTTT
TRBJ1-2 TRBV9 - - CASTEGTRANYGYTF TGTGCCAGCACGGAGGGGACTAGAGCTAACTATGGCTACACCTTC
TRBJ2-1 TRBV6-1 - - CASSELRWGAEQFF TGTGCCAGCAGTGAATTGCGTTGGGGGGCCGAGCAGTTCTTC
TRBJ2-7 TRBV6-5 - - CASSNGLLHEQYF TGTGCCAGCAGTAACGGACTACTCCACGAGCAGTACTTC
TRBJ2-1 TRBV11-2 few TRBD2 CASSPRGGVVYNEQFF TGTGCCAGCAGCCCTCGGGGGGGGGTCGTCTACAATGAGCAGTTCTTC
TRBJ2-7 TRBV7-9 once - CASSLEVTYEQYF TGTGCCAGCAGCTTAGAGGTCACCTACGAGCAGTACTTC
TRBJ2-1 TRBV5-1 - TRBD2 CASSSPRGVPYNEQFF TGCGCCAGCAGCTCACCGCGGGGGGTTCCGTACAATGAGCAGTTCTTC